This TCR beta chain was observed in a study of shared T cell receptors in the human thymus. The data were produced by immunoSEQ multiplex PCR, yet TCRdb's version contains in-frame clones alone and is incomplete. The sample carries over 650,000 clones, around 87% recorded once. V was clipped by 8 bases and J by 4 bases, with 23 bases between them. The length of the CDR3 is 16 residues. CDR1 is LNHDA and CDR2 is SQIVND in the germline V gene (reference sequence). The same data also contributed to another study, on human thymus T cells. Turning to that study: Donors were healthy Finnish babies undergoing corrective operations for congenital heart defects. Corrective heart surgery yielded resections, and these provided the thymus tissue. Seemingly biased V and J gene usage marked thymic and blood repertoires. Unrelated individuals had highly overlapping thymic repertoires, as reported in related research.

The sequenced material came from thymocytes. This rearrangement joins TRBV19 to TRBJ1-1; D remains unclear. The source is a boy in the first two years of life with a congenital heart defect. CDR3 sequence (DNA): TGTGCCAGTCGATCTCTCGGGGAGGAACATCGCACTGAAGCTTTCTTT. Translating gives CASRSLGEEHRTEAFF. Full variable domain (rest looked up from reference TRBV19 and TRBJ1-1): DGGITQSPKYLFRKEGQNVTLSCEQNLNHDAMYWYRQDPGQGLRLIYYSQIVNDFQKGDIAEGYSVSREKKESFPLTVTSAQKNPTAFYLCASRSLGEEHRTEAFFGQGTRLTVV.